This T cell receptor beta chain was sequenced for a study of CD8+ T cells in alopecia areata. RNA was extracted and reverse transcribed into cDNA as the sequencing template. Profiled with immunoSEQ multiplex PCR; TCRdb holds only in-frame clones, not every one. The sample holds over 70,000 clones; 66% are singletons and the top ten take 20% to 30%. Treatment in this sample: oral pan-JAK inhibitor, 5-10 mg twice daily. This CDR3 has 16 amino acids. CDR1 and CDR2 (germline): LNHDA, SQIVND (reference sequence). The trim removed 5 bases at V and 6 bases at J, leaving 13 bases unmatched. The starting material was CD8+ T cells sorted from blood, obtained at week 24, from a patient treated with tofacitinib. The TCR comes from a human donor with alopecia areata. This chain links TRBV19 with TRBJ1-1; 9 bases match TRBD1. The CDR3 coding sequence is TGTGCCAGTAGTCTCACGGGCGGGACAGGGAGCGCTGAAGCTTTCTTT. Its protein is CASSLTGGTGSAEAFF.